Following are 32 T cell receptor beta chains from one sample sequenced in a study of cytotoxic CD8 clonotypes in ibrutinib-treated CLL. Repertoires were generated with immunoSEQ multiplex PCR, while TCRdb's copy carries only in-frame clones and drops some. This table holds some 200,000 clones, approximately 75% found once. The sequenced sample was PBMCs, obtained after 12 months of ibrutinib treatment. All receptors come from a human donor with chronic lymphocytic leukemia.

This rearrangement joins TRBV6-5 to TRBJ1-5; D unresolved. This CDR3 region has 14 residues. Germline loops: CDR1 MNHEY, CDR2 SVGAGI. V was clipped by 6 bases and J by 7 bases, with 16 bases between them. CDR3 nucleotides: TGTGCCAGCAGCCACGACATTGAGGTCCAGCCCCAGCATTTT. Residues: CASSHDIEVQPQHF.

This chain links TRBV27 with TRBJ1-2; D not certain. V lost 0 bases, J lost 5 bases, and 10 bases lay in between. Germline loops: CDR1 MNHEY, CDR2 SMNVEV (reference sequence). This CDR3 has 14 amino acids. The CDR3 DNA is TGTGCCAGCAGTTTATCCTTTTATGCTTATGGCTACACCTTC. Translation gives CASSLSFYAYGYTF.

V gene TRBV18 combines with J gene TRBJ1-5; D is unresolved. V lost 1 base to trimming and J lost 8 bases, with 15 bases between them. Germline assignment: CDR1 KGHSH and CDR2 LQKENI. This CDR3 is 15 amino acids long. In DNA form, the CDR3 reads TGTGCCAGCTCACCACGGGCAGCCGGGCTAGAGCCCCAGCATTTT. Amino acid sequence: CASSPRAAGLEPQHF. Combining the CDR3 with reference TRBV18 and TRBJ1-5 gives the whole variable domain NAGVMQNPRHLVRRRGQEARLRCSPMKGHSHVYWYRQLPEEGLKFMVYLQKENIIDESGMPKERFSAEFPKEGPSILRIQQVVRGDSAAYFCASSPRAAGLEPQHFGDGTRLSIL.

The chain carries TRBV7-9 and TRBJ1-3; possibly TRBD1 for D (5 bases). V shed 1 base and J shed 0 bases, with 13 bases lying between them. The CDR3 length is 17 residues. Germline lookup yields CDR1 SEHNR and CDR2 FQNEAQ (reference sequence). The CDR3 sequence: CASSLGLGGASGNTIYF. The CDR3 coding sequence is TGTGCCAGCAGCTTAGGGCTCGGTGGGGCCTCTGGAAACACCATATATTTT.

The rearrangement links TRBV6-5 to TRBJ1-2, with D unclear. The CDR3 contains 14 residues. The V and J ends lost 6 bases and 4 bases respectively, with 15 bases between them. Germline V gene data show CDR1 as MNHEY and CDR2 as SVGAGI. CDR3 nucleotides: TGTGCCAGCAGAACCGTCAGGAACTTCTATGGCTACACCTTC. Its translation is CASRTVRNFYGYTF.

V usage is TRBV7-9 and J usage is TRBJ2-7; no reliable D call. V gave up 5 bases and J gave up 5 bases, with 7 bases separating them. The CDR3 runs 11 residues. The germline V gene has CDR1 SEHNR and CDR2 FQNEAQ (reference sequence). For the CDR3, the DNA is TGTGCCAGCAGCCCGTGGAACGAGCAGTACTTC. Encoded protein: CASSPWNEQYF.

The chain uses TRBV27 and TRBJ2-1; possible D gene TRBD1, 6 bases. This CDR3 comprises 14 residues. The V gene's germline CDR1 is MNHEY and CDR2 SMNVEV (reference sequence). Trimming removed 5 bases at V and 2 bases at J, with 10 bases between. CDR3 loop: CASSSQGTYNEQFF. The CDR3 region has the DNA TGTGCCAGCAGTAGCCAGGGGACCTACAATGAGCAGTTCTTC.

The genes are TRBV27 and TRBJ2-7, with 9 positions matching TRBD1. The V segment lost 8 bases and the J segment 5 bases; nucleotides outside the gene matches: 10. CDR1 and CDR2 from the germline V gene are MNHEY and SMNVEV (reference sequence). The CDR3 has 14 amino acids. CDR3 bases: TGTGCCAGCGGGTCCGGGACAGGGAGAGACGAGCAGTACTTC. Amino acids: CASGSGTGRDEQYF.

Only a few counts were recorded for this clone. V gene TRBV27 combines with J gene TRBJ2-5; 13 bases align to TRBD2. The V and J ends lost 4 bases and 5 bases, in that order; junction bases with no gene match: 7. The CDR3 is 16 residues long. Germline V CDR1 and CDR2: MNHEY, SMNVEV (reference sequence). CDR3 amino acids: CASSSITSGRGETQYF. In nucleotides, the CDR3 is TGTGCCAGCAGTTCCATTACTAGCGGGAGGGGGGAGACCCAGTACTTC.

This clone was observed a handful of times. This sequence joins TRBV2 and TRBJ2-5, with D uncertain. Germline values: CDR1 SNHLY, CDR2 FYNNEI. Between the trimmed V and J ends, which lost 6 bases and 5 bases, there was a span of 7 bases. CDR3 size: 11 residues. CDR3: CASRVWETQYF. CDR3 coding DNA: TGTGCCAGCAGGGTCTGGGAGACCCAGTACTTC.

The rearrangement uses TRBV7-9 and TRBJ1-6, with a possible D match to TRBD1 (5 bases). The CDR3 runs to 13 residues. Looked up from germline, CDR1 is SEHNR and CDR2 is FQNEAQ (reference sequence). V was cut by 5 bases and J by 6 bases, with 8 bases left in between. CDR3 in DNA: TGTGCCAGCAGCCGGGACCTTAATTCACCCCTCCACTTT. This gives the protein CASSRDLNSPLHF.

The chain joins TRBV11-1 to TRBJ2-7, with D possibly being TRBD1 (5 bases). Trimming removed 5 bases from V and 2 bases from J, with 13 bases in between. CDR1 and CDR2 (germline): SGHAT, FQDESV (reference sequence). This CDR3 has 14 residues. CDR3 amino acids: CASSSDSLTYEQYF. The CDR3 DNA sequence: TGTGCCAGCAGCAGTGACAGTCTAACCTACGAGCAGTACTTC.

V usage is TRBV4-2 and J usage is TRBJ2-5; 11 bases line up with TRBD1. Germline trimming cut 1 base from V and 5 bases from J; bases unmatched to any gene: 6. The CDR3 runs to 16 residues. Germline V CDR1 and CDR2: LGHNA, YNFKEQ. The CDR3 region is CASSQAGTGGRETQYF. CDR3 coding DNA: TGTGCCAGCAGCCAAGCCGGGACAGGGGGTCGTGAGACCCAGTACTTC.

The V and J genes are TRBV6-1 and TRBJ2-5; 7 bases are shared with TRBD2. The germline CDR1 and CDR2 sequences are MNHNS and SASEGT. Trimming cost V 4 bases and J 5 bases; bases outside gene matches: 16. This CDR3 region has 17 residues. CDR3 residues: CASSALAGAPGEETQYF. CDR3 sequence (DNA): TGTGCCAGCAGTGCCCTCGCGGGAGCCCCGGGGGAGGAGACCCAGTACTTC.

This chain connects TRBV5-6 to TRBJ1-2, with D possibly matching TRBD1 (5 bases). This CDR3 has 14 residues. V shed 4 bases and J shed 2 bases, with 12 bases lying between them. The germline gives CDR1 SGHDT, CDR2 YYEEEE. The CDR3 DNA is TGTGCCAGCAGCCGGGACGGGGGGAACTATGGCTACACCTTC. Protein sequence: CASSRDGGNYGYTF.

The chain couples TRBV18 to TRBJ1-2, with 7 nucleotides matching TRBD1. After removal of 8 bases from V and 2 bases from J, the junction contained 5 bases not matched to a gene. Germline CDR1 and CDR2: KGHSH and LQKENI. This CDR3 has 13 residues. The CDR3 reads CASTQDRNYGYTF. The CDR3 DNA sequence: TGTGCCAGCACTCAGGACAGGAACTATGGCTACACCTTC. The full variable domain, with the rest looked up from reference TRBV18 and TRBJ1-2, is NAGVMQNPRHLVRRRGQEARLRCSPMKGHSHVYWYRQLPEEGLKFMVYLQKENIIDESGMPKERFSAEFPKEGPSILRIQQVVRGDSAAYFCASTQDRNYGYTFGSGTRLTVV.

The chain links TRBV10-3 to TRBJ2-2; D call uncertain. The CDR3 extends over 14 amino acids. V lost 7 bases and J 2 bases, leaving 11 bases between the germline ends. CDR1 is ENHRY, CDR2 SYGVKD, per germline. CDR3 sequence (DNA): TGTGCCATCACCGGCAGTGGAAACACCGGGGAGCTGTTTTTT. It yields the protein CAITGSGNTGELFF.

The CDR3, as DNA: TGCGCCAGCAGCCCAGGGGACAGGTCAGGCGAGCAGTACTTC. Its translation: CASSPGDRSGEQYF. The chain has TRBV5-1 and TRBJ2-7; the match to TRBD1 covers 8 bases. CDR1 and CDR2 from the germline V gene are SGHRS and YFSETQ. V lost 4 bases and J lost 6; bases outside the gene matches: 9. The CDR3 is 14 amino acids.

The rearrangement joins TRBV15 to TRBJ2-7, with D hard to call. Trimming pared 0 bases from V and 4 bases from J, leaving 7 bases between. This CDR3 spans 13 amino acids. Germline loops: CDR1 LNHNV, CDR2 YYDKDF (reference sequence). The CDR3, as DNA: TGTGCCACCAGCAGAGATCTTAGTTACGAGCAGTACTTC. Residues: CATSRDLSYEQYF.

The chain joins TRBV4-2 to TRBJ2-3, with TRBD1 identical over 10 bases. Trimming removed 1 base from V and 5 bases from J; junction bases left unmatched: 3. Germline V lookup: CDR1 LGHNA, CDR2 YNFKEQ. This CDR3 has 15 residues. The CDR3 sequence: CASSQGDRGEDTQYF. CDR3 DNA: TGTGCCAGCAGCCAAGGGGACAGGGGAGAAGATACGCAGTATTTT.

Regarding this clone: Its ends do not fully match the called genes, so a read error is possible. This chain joins TRBV7-9 and TRBJ2-7; 11 bases line up with TRBD2. The V gene's germline CDR1 is SEHNR and CDR2 FQNEAQ (reference sequence). This CDR3 region has 13 residues. The CDR3, as DNA: TGTGCCAGCAGCCTAGCGGGAGGATGGGAGCAGTACTTC. Its translation is CASSLAGGWEQYF.

The chain employs TRBV5-1 and TRBJ1-2; 7 nucleotides match TRBD1. J gave up 4 bases and V 4 bases, and 10 bases lay outside the gene matches. The CDR3 length is 15 residues. Germline CDR1 and CDR2: SGHRS and YFSETQ. Here the CDR3 reads CASSVGQLNFYGYTF. The CDR3 DNA follows: TGCGCCAGCAGCGTGGGACAGCTAAACTTCTATGGCTACACCTTC.

This clone was counted only a few times. This chain uses TRBV7-9 with TRBJ1-2; TRBD1 agrees at 7 bases. Germline CDR1 is SEHNR and CDR2 is FQNEAQ (reference sequence). The CDR3 consists of 14 residues. Trimming cost V 5 bases and J 2 bases; bases outside gene matches: 5. The CDR3, as DNA: TGTGCCAGCAGCCTCGGGGGACAGAACTATGGCTACACCTTC. This codes for CASSLGGQNYGYTF.

The chain couples TRBV10-2 to TRBJ1-1; no definite D call. The germline V and J ends were trimmed by 2 bases and 8 bases, with 6 bases remaining between them. The CDR3 runs 11 residues. Germline CDR1 reads WSHSY; CDR2 reads SAAADI. The CDR3 DNA reads as TGCGCCAGCAGTGAGAGGCTGGAAGCTTTCTTT. Its protein is CASSERLEAFF.

This clone came up once. The genes are TRBV15 and TRBJ1-2; tentatively, D is TRBD1 (5 bases). This CDR3 comprises 16 residues. V was trimmed by 0 bases and J by 4 bases, leaving 15 bases between them. Germline CDR1 LNHNV, CDR2 YYDKDF (reference sequence). CDR3 coding DNA: TGTGCCACCAGCAGAGATCGGAAAGGGGAAGGCTATGGCTACACCTTC. Translating it yields CATSRDRKGEGYGYTF.

This clone appeared once. The chain uses TRBV7-9 and TRBJ2-3; 9 nucleotides agree with TRBD2. The CDR3 runs to 14 residues. Germline V gene lookup returns CDR1 SEHNR and CDR2 FQNEAQ (reference sequence). J was trimmed by 2 bases and V by 7 bases; bases with no gene match: 4. DNA of the CDR3: TGTGCCAGCAAGGCGGGAGGGGCCACAGATACGCAGTATTTT. It encodes CASKAGGATDTQYF.

This clone was observed a single time. This chain links TRBV7-9 with TRBJ2-3, with 11 bases matching TRBD2. Per germline, CDR1 SEHNR and CDR2 FQNEAQ (reference sequence). This CDR3 has 16 residues. The J segment lost 4 bases and the V segment lost 5 bases, leaving 8 bases of the junction unmatched. CDR3 coding DNA: TGTGCCAGCAGCCTCCTCCTGACTAGCGGGGCAGATACGCAGTATTTT. This gives the protein CASSLLLTSGADTQYF.

As DNA, the CDR3 is TGTGCCAGCAGTTACTCGATGGGGACGGGAGGAAACACCATATATTTT. Translation: CASSYSMGTGGNTIYF. The V and J genes are TRBV6-5 and TRBJ1-3, with D possibly TRBD1 on 5 matching bases. The V end lost 0 bases, the J end lost 4 bases, and 13 bases lay between the germline ends. The CDR3 runs to 16 residues. Germline V gives CDR1 MNHEY, CDR2 SVGAGI.

This chain joins TRBV27 and TRBJ2-1; D may be TRBD1 (5 bases). The CDR3 has 14 residues. The germline V gene has CDR1 MNHEY and CDR2 SMNVEV (reference sequence). Trimming took 0 bases from V and 2 from J, leaving 5 bases between them. Here the CDR3 reads CASSLSGAYNEQFF. CDR3 nucleotides: TGTGCCAGCAGTTTATCAGGGGCCTACAATGAGCAGTTCTTC.

The genes are TRBV6-5 and TRBJ2-7; 8 bases line up with TRBD1. The V and J ends lost 5 bases and 0 bases, in that order; junction bases with no gene match: 6. This CDR3 has 15 residues. From germline, CDR1 is MNHEY and CDR2 SVGAGI. The CDR3 bases are TGTGCCAGCAGTAGGGACAGGTCCTTCTCCTACGAGCAGTACTTC. Amino acid sequence: CASSRDRSFSYEQYF.

The chain has TRBV5-6 and TRBJ2-1, with D maybe TRBD1 (6 bases). Germline V gives CDR1 SGHDT, CDR2 YYEEEE. Trimming stripped 0 bases from V and 7 bases from J, with 23 bases between. CDR3 length: 18 amino acids. The CDR3 loop is CASSLAGVGRLRGNEQFF. The CDR3 DNA sequence: TGTGCCAGCAGCTTGGCAGGGGTCGGGCGCCTTCGAGGTAATGAGCAGTTCTTC.

The chain employs TRBV6-5 and TRBJ2-4; D possibly corresponds to TRBD1 (5 bases). Germline-derived CDR1 and CDR2 are MNHEY and SVGAGI. V lost 3 bases and J 7 bases, leaving 10 bases between the germline ends. The CDR3 is 13 residues long. CDR3 sequence (DNA): TGTGCCAGCAGTTATAGGGGAAGGAACATTCAGTACTTC. It encodes CASSYRGRNIQYF.